This TCR beta chain derives from a study of CD8+CD57+ T cells in acquired aplastic anemia. Study as a whole: DNA recovered from sorted CD4+ and CD8+ cells had a mean of approximately 3.4 ug.

CD8+CD57+ cell expansion had been shown by flow cytometry in patients chosen for sequencing. The cohort consisted entirely of patients having severe acquired aplastic anemia. The V segment lost 11 bases and the J segment 14 bases; nucleotides outside the gene matches: 24. Germline V lookup: CDR1 SEHNR, CDR2 FQNEAQ (reference sequence). This CDR3 contains 15 residues. TCR beta VDJ and CDR3 were profiled, and genomic DNA was the template. TCRdb re-derived calls from the reads in MiXCR, one entry per CDR3 protein. This table has 270,000 or so distinct CDR3 sequences, approximately 82% appearing once. The genes are TRBV7-9 and TRBJ1-2; 9 bases agree with TRBD1. This clonotype was obtained from a human donor with aplastic anemia. The material sequenced was sorted CD4+, CD8+, or CD8+CD57+ T cells (not recorded which) from PBMCs. CDR3 in amino acids: CAGQGTRETQYVETF. The CDR3 region has the DNA TGTGCCGGACAGGGGACTAGGGAGACCCAGTACGTCGAGACCTTC. The full variable domain, in which reference TRBV7-9 and TRBJ1-2 provide the parts outside the CDR3, is DTGVSQNPRHKITKRGQNVTFRCDPISEHNRLYWYRQTLGQGPEFLTYFQNEAQLEKSRLLSDRFSAERPKGSFSTLEIQRTEQGDSAMYLCAGQGTRETQYVETFGSGTRLTVV.